A selection of T cell receptor beta chains follows, all from one sample in a study of blood T cell repertoires in COVID-19. Measured with immunoSEQ multiplex PCR; TCRdb has only the in-frame clones, and not every one. The sample lists 250,000 to 350,000 clones; nearly 90% were seen once. Sequences were obtained from PBMCs or T cells enriched from blood (not recorded which). These receptors all come from a woman aged 18-29 years with acute COVID-19. Each CDR3 is given with its conserved first and last residue. Fields, in order: V gene, J gene, D gene, CDR3 protein. The D gene is left open where the match is weak.

TRBV24-1	TRBJ1-2	.	CATSDSDRRSGYTF
TRBV2	TRBJ2-3	TRBD2	CASRWETSGTDTQYF
TRBV6-2/TRBV6-3	TRBJ2-4	TRBD1	CASSPGGTVAKNIQYF
TRBV28	TRBJ2-5	.	CASSGSQETQYF
TRBV12-3/TRBV12-4	TRBJ2-7	TRBD2	CASKLAGVYEQYF
TRBV4-2	TRBJ2-7	.	CASSQVASGLYEQYF
TRBV12-5	TRBJ1-3	.	CASGPEHSGNTIYF
TRBV27	TRBJ1-2	.	CASSLSFARRGDYGGYTF
TRBV7-8	TRBJ1-1	.	CASSLRGNTEAFF
TRBV18	TRBJ2-1	TRBD2	CASSPLGSGSPRDEQFF
TRBV2	TRBJ2-1	.	CASSDWSSSYNEQFF
TRBV18	TRBJ1-3	.	CASSPDNAPGSSGNTIYF
TRBV7-2	TRBJ2-7	TRBD1	CASSLVWQGAYEQYF